This T cell receptor beta chain appears in the sequencing data of a study of control samples from healthy donors and cancer patients. The CDR3 loop spans 13 amino acids. Trimming cost V 1 base and J 9 bases, with 10 bases left between them. From germline, CDR1 is SGHTA and CDR2 FQGNSA. Libraries were prepared by immunoSEQ multiplex PCR; TCRdb keeps only in-frame clonotypes and omits some of them. The sample holds 17,000 or so clones, around 84% seen once. The specimen sequenced was PBMCs. The rearrangement uses TRBV7-2 and TRBJ2-1; D gene uncertain. The TCR comes from a woman in her 70s with colorectal cancer. The CDR3 reads CASSLGSLGEQFF. As DNA, the CDR3 is TGTGCCAGCAGCTTAGGGTCACTGGGTGAGCAGTTCTTC.